The 27 T cell receptor beta chains below all came from one sample that was sequenced in a study of blood T cell repertoires in COVID-19. The table came from immunoSEQ multiplex PCR; TCRdb's copy has only in-frame clones and leaves some out. The sample has some 270,000 clones, roughly 88% seen once. The specimen was peripheral blood. Receptors were obtained from a woman older than 75 with COVID-19, enrolled during active disease.

This chain uses TRBV18 with TRBJ1-5; 7 positions match TRBD1. V lost 6 bases and J lost 1; bases outside the gene matches: 3. Germline V gene sequence: CDR1 KGHSH, CDR2 LQKENI. The CDR3 has 14 amino acids. The CDR3 region has the DNA TGTGCCAGCTCCCTGGGACAGAGCAATCAGCCCCAGCATTTT. Its protein product is CASSLGQSNQPQHF.

The chain uses TRBV4-3 and TRBJ1-3; D is undetermined. Germline V gives CDR1 LGHNA, CDR2 YSLEER. V was cut by 1 base and J by 0 bases, with 16 bases left in between. The CDR3 consists of 18 residues. Written as DNA, the CDR3 is TGCGCCAGCAGCCAAGCATCTAGCGGGAGAGTCTCTGGAAACACCATATATTTT. Its translation is CASSQASSGRVSGNTIYF.

This clone occurred once. The genes are TRBV18 and TRBJ2-7; D uncertain. This CDR3 has 14 residues. V was cut by 3 bases and J by 2 bases, with 11 bases left in between. From germline, CDR1 is KGHSH and CDR2 LQKENI. For the CDR3, the DNA is TGTGCCAGCTCACCCCCCGCAGGAACCTACGAGCAGTACTTC. This translates into CASSPPAGTYEQYF.

The genes are TRBV6-5 and TRBJ1-1; 7 bases match TRBD1. The length of the CDR3 is 13 residues. Germline V gene lookup returns CDR1 MNHEY and CDR2 SVGAGI. The trim removed 7 bases at V and 5 bases at J, leaving 7 bases unmatched. The CDR3 nucleotides are TGTGCCAGCACCCCGCAGGGGGGAACTGAAGCTTTCTTT. Its protein product is CASTPQGGTEAFF.

The chain's CDR3 is CASSSIQTGVAETQYF. The DNA for the CDR3 is TGTGCCAGTTCCTCTATTCAAACAGGGGTGGCGGAGACCCAGTACTTC. The chain links TRBV28 to TRBJ2-5; 7 positions match TRBD1. There are 16 residues in the CDR3. The V gene's germline CDR1 is MDHEN and CDR2 SYDVKM. Trimming cost V 9 bases and J 5 bases; bases outside gene matches: 18.

The chain recombines TRBV5-4 with TRBJ1-1; D uncertain. V lost 2 bases to trimming and J lost 5 bases, with 10 bases between them. CDR1 is SGHNT, CDR2 YYREEE, per germline (reference sequence). The CDR3 contains 13 residues. The CDR3 here is CASSFGGETEAFF. The CDR3 bases are TGTGCCAGCAGCTTCGGCGGGGAGACTGAAGCTTTCTTT.

CDR3 amino acids: CASSLPTNEKLFF. The DNA for the CDR3 is TGTGCCAGTAGTCTCCCAACTAATGAAAAACTGTTTTTT. The chain is built from TRBV19 and TRBJ1-4, with unresolved D. V was clipped by 5 bases and J by 0 bases, with 4 bases between them. The CDR3 contains 13 residues. The germline V gene has CDR1 LNHDA and CDR2 SQIVND (reference sequence).

The CDR3 loop is CASSTTGNSGNTIYF. CDR3 coding DNA: TGTGCCAGCAGCACAACAGGGAACTCTGGAAACACCATATATTTT. This chain links TRBV7-9 with TRBJ1-3, with D tentatively TRBD1 (6 bases). The CDR3 sequence is 15 residues long. Germline loops: CDR1 SEHNR, CDR2 FQNEAQ (reference sequence). Trimming pared 5 bases from V and 0 bases from J, leaving 11 bases between.

The chain carries TRBV19 and TRBJ1-1; a possible D gene is TRBD1 (5 bases). The V end lost 11 bases, the J end lost 0 bases, and 13 bases lay between the germline ends. The germline V gene encodes CDR1 LNHDA and CDR2 SQIVND (reference sequence). The CDR3 extends over 13 amino acids. The CDR3 nucleotides read TGTGCCGCAGCGGGCAGGGTGAACACTGAAGCTTTCTTT. The encoded protein is CAAAGRVNTEAFF.

The genes are TRBV19 and TRBJ1-6; D may be TRBD1 (6 bases). CDR1 is LNHDA and CDR2 is SQIVND in the germline V gene (reference sequence). The CDR3 is 15 amino acids. Trimming cost V 1 base and J 9 bases, with 13 bases left between them. The chain's CDR3 is CASSIGGGRGSPLHF. The CDR3 DNA is TGTGCCAGTAGTATAGGGGGGGGGCGCGGTTCACCCCTCCACTTT.

In this sample, this clone turned up once. The genes are TRBV5-1 and TRBJ2-3, with D perhaps matching TRBD1 (6 bases). The CDR3 spans 16 residues. The V and J ends lost 0 bases and 4 bases respectively, with 15 bases between them. Germline V gene data show CDR1 as SGHRS and CDR2 as YFSETQ. Here the CDR3 reads CASSLDSRGYPDTQYF. The CDR3, as DNA: TGCGCCAGCAGCTTGGATAGCAGGGGATACCCAGATACGCAGTATTTT.

V usage is TRBV4-3 and J usage is TRBJ1-4; TRBD1 might be the D (6 bases). The CDR3 contains 15 residues. The germline V gene encodes CDR1 LGHNA and CDR2 YSLEER. V was trimmed by 3 bases and J by 5 bases, leaving 13 bases between them. CDR3 bases: TGCGCCAGCAGCCATACGACAGGAGAGAATGAAAAACTGTTTTTT. Protein sequence: CASSHTTGENEKLFF.

V usage is TRBV19 and J usage is TRBJ1-1, with 7 positions matching TRBD1. CDR1 LNHDA and CDR2 SQIVND come from the germline V gene (reference sequence). The CDR3 consists of 14 residues. V gave up 9 bases and J gave up 1 base; unmatched junction bases: 8. This CDR3 reads CASDTGVTNTEAFF. CDR3 DNA: TGTGCCAGCGACACAGGGGTAACGAACACTGAAGCTTTCTTT.

The CDR3 spells CASSSQGGQPQHF. Here the CDR3 DNA reads TGTGCCAGCAGCTCGCAGGGAGGTCAGCCCCAGCATTTT. The chain joins TRBV7-2 to TRBJ1-5, with D possibly matching TRBD1 (5 bases). From germline, CDR1 is SGHTA and CDR2 FQGNSA. The CDR3 sequence is 13 residues long. V was clipped by 4 bases and J by 6 bases, with 10 bases between them.

The chain combines TRBV3-1 (or the pseudogene TRBV3-2) with TRBJ2-7; possible D gene TRBD2, 7 bases. Trimming left V 6 bases short and J 2 bases short, with 14 bases between. Germline loops: CDR1 LGHDT, CDR2 YNNKEL (reference sequence). This CDR3 region has 14 residues. CDR3 amino acids: CASSRGGVPYEQYV. The CDR3 DNA is TGTGCCAGCAGTCGAGGGGGGGTCCCCTACGAGCAGTACGTC.

The CDR3 protein is CASSWPNSPLHF. Written as DNA, the CDR3 is TGTGCCAGCAGCTGGCCTAATTCACCCCTCCACTTT. V usage is TRBV11-2 and J usage is TRBJ1-6; D remains ambiguous. Germline V gene lookup returns CDR1 SGHAT and CDR2 FQNNGV. The ends were cut back, 4 bases at V and 6 bases at J, with 4 bases in the middle. CDR3 length: 12 residues.

The gene calls are TRBV5-4 and TRBJ2-2; D is undetermined. The germline CDR1 and CDR2 sequences are SGHNT and YYREEE (reference sequence). The CDR3 length is 17 residues. V lost 0 bases to trimming and J lost 1 base, with 13 bases between them. CDR3 loop: CASSLGVQRQNTGELFF. In DNA form, the CDR3 reads TGTGCCAGCAGCTTGGGGGTTCAGAGACAGAACACCGGGGAGCTGTTTTTT.

Only one count was recorded for this clone. The chain carries TRBV6-5 and TRBJ1-1, with TRBD1 identical over 7 bases. Germline trimming cut 6 bases from V and 6 bases from J; bases unmatched to any gene: 4. The CDR3 runs to 12 residues. Germline V gene lookup returns CDR1 MNHEY and CDR2 SVGAGI. The CDR3, as DNA: TGTGCCAGCAGAGCCGGGACAGCTGAAGCTTTCTTT. It codes for CASRAGTAEAFF.

V and J are TRBV7-2 and TRBJ2-1, with 7 bases lining up with TRBD1. From germline, CDR1 is SGHTA and CDR2 FQGNSA. CDR3 size: 17 residues. Trimming removed 2 bases from V and 3 bases from J; junction bases left unmatched: 10. The CDR3 here is CASSLRVQGRIYNEQFF. The CDR3 nucleotides are TGTGCCAGCAGCTTACGTGTACAGGGGAGAATCTACAATGAGCAGTTCTTC.

This chain links TRBV6-5 with TRBJ1-5, with D hard to call. Germline loops: CDR1 MNHEY, CDR2 SVGAGI. V was shortened by 8 bases and J by 0 bases, with 11 bases between the two germline ends. The CDR3 contains 14 residues. CDR3 sequence reads: CASREGLSNQPQHF. CDR3 coding DNA: TGTGCCAGCCGGGAGGGCCTTAGCAATCAGCCCCAGCATTTT.

The chain carries TRBV7-8 and TRBJ1-1; 7 bases are a match to TRBD1. V was clipped by 3 bases and J by 3 bases; unmatched bases: 1. Germline V gene sequence: CDR1 SGHVS, CDR2 FQNEAQ. This CDR3 spans 13 amino acids. The chain's CDR3 is CASSFDRDTEAFF. The DNA for the CDR3 is TGTGCCAGCAGCTTCGACAGGGACACTGAAGCTTTCTTT.

With regard to this clone: This sample also contains other DNA sequences that code for the same CDR3. The chain recombines TRBV5-1 with TRBJ1-1; D not resolved. The CDR3 is 14 residues long. Germline V gene lookup returns CDR1 SGHRS and CDR2 YFSETQ. V was clipped by 0 bases and J by 0 bases, with 6 bases between them. This CDR3 reads CASSLAGMNTEAFF. CDR3 DNA: TGCGCCAGCAGCTTGGCCGGGATGAACACTGAAGCTTTCTTT.

CDR3 coding DNA: TGCAGCGTTGTACAGGGCAAGACTGAAGCTTTCTTT. Protein: CSVVQGKTEAFF. The chain combines TRBV29-1 with TRBJ1-1; tentatively, D is TRBD1 (6 bases). This CDR3 spans 12 amino acids. The germline gives CDR1 SQVTM, CDR2 ANQGSEA. The V gene lost 4 bases and the J gene lost 5 bases, with 11 bases spanning the gap.

The chain uses TRBV2 and TRBJ1-5; D unclear. The length of the CDR3 is 12 residues. Germline CDR1 is SNHLY and CDR2 is FYNNEI. V was cut by 8 bases and J by 2 bases, with 7 bases left in between. CDR3 nucleotide sequence: TGTGCCAGCCGGTTGGGCAATCAGCCCCAGCATTTT. It yields the protein CASRLGNQPQHF. The full variable domain, rest sourced from reference TRBV2 and TRBJ1-5, is EPEVTQTPSHQVTQMGQEVILRCVPISNHLYFYWYRQILGQKVEFLVSFYNNEISEKSEIFDDQFSVERPDGSNFTLKIRSTKLEDSAMYFCASRLGNQPQHFGDGTRLSIL.

The chain combines TRBV23-1 with TRBJ1-3; TRBD1 matches 8 bases. TRBV23-1 is treated as an ORF (open reading frame) with a function not yet certain. The length of the CDR3 is 15 residues. With 2 bases clipped from V and 6 bases from J, the junction kept 6 bases outside the gene matches. CDR3 in DNA: TGCGCCAGCAGTCAAGGCCAGGGGGCTGAAAACACCATATATTTT. Protein sequence: CASSQGQGAENTIYF.

This clone showed up just once. The V gene is TRBV12-3 or TRBV12-4, the J gene TRBJ2-7; 7 bases align to TRBD1. This CDR3 has 12 residues. V dropped 4 bases and J dropped 11; count of bases not matched to a gene: 8. The CDR3 DNA sequence: TGTGCCAGCAGTTCAGGACAGGTCGGAAAGTACTTC. It specifies CASSSGQVGKYF.

The gene calls are TRBV19 and TRBJ1-2, with TRBD1 as a possible D gene (6 bases). Trimming removed 6 bases from V and 1 base from J, with 12 bases in between. This CDR3 has 14 amino acids. Looked up from germline, CDR1 is LNHDA and CDR2 is SQIVND (reference sequence). The chain's CDR3 is CASRARDNNYGYTF. The CDR3, as DNA: TGTGCCAGTAGAGCTCGGGACAATAACTATGGCTACACCTTC.